This T cell receptor (beta chain) was observed in a study of graft-versus-host responses after intestinal transplantation (TCRdb year 2021). Regarding the study in general: Multivisceral, liver-intestinal, or isolated intestinal transplants were received by the recipients. All recipients received anti-thymocyte globulin induction followed by maintenance tacrolimus and steroids for around three years. Bulk TCR-beta CDR3 sequencing was used to track graft-versus-host and host-versus-graft alloreactive T cell clones in the graft, circulation and bone marrow after intestinal transplantation. To identify alloreactive clones, pre-transplant mixed lymphocyte reaction products were sequenced and compared with unstimulated pre-transplant donor and recipient T cells. The cohort enrolled some 23 intestinal transplant recipients including one retransplant, and a few patients lacking pretransplant specimens were excluded. A peak of at least 4% donor T cells among recipient peripheral blood mononuclear cells was the definition used for donor T cell macrochimerism. Rather than going through the commercial service, samples from a few later patients were sequenced in-house on an Illumina MiSeq and processed with MiXCR.

Blood samples were collected up to 4 times in the first month after transplant and then at least monthly when available. Libraries came from the immunoSEQ multiplex PCR assay. For most patients, genomic DNA was subjected to high-throughput TCR-beta CDR3 sequencing by Adaptive Biotechnologies. Regarding the original processing steps: Adaptive's ImmunoSEQ software supplied the TCR sequencing data for 15 to 20 patients, while MiXCR and VDJtools were used to process a few other patients. CDR3 nucleotide sequences shared between donor and recipient were removed because the origin of such sequences could not be assigned. At least 2-fold expansion over unstimulated cells and a minimum CFSE-low frequency of 0.002% (template counts) or 0.001% (read counts) were required for clones to be classified as alloreactive. Clones were considered mappable if detected in sequenced pre-transplant spleen, lymph node, or MLR CFSE-low populations of the donor or recipient. Cumulative frequency of alloreactive clones was calculated as a percentage of all sequences weighted by copy number. In its TCRdb copy, this immuneACCESS table keeps in-frame sequences only and misses some clones. Where compared with another copy, unresolved V genes explain less than half of these, and the others have no known cause. That table gives V, J and clone size, and the DNA gave D and trimming. Recorded for this sample are 35,000 to 45,000 clones; around 94% of them occurred a single time. Of the sample, about 0.8% falls within the top ten clones.

The full study reports these points: Early after transplant, peak levels of circulating GvH clones were found to be associated with declines in HvG clones. GvH clones were detected in recipient bone marrow, and some appeared earlier in ileal mucosa or blood, consistent with an intestinal mucosal origin. In patients with donor T cell macrochimerism, the allografts had high GvH to HvG T cell clonal ratios. The relatively low number and heterogeneity of intestinal transplant patients limited the conclusions.

As to this clone: Its antigen target is currently unknown. Base qualities are not provided; no much larger clone lies one nucleotide away.

The clonotype comes from a human patient who received an intestinal transplant, so some T cells may come from the graft donor. The specimen comprised PBMCs, sampled 16 days after intestinal transplant.

The CDR3 in this case is CASSHLEMQGVPYEQYF. The nucleotide sequence is TGTGCCAGCAGCCACTTGGAAATGCAGGGGGTTCCCTACGAGCAGTACTTC. The chain was built from TRBV5-8 and TRBJ2-7, with 7 bases aligning to TRBD1. Trimming leaves V shorter by 4 bases and J shorter by 2 bases, with the junction holding 15 bases beyond the gene matches. CDR1 and CDR2, looked up from the germline V gene, are SGHTS and YDEGEE. Measured from the cysteine to the phenylalanine, the CDR3 is 17 residues long. The entry retains the CDR3 DNA only, 51 bases that are in frame from base 1.